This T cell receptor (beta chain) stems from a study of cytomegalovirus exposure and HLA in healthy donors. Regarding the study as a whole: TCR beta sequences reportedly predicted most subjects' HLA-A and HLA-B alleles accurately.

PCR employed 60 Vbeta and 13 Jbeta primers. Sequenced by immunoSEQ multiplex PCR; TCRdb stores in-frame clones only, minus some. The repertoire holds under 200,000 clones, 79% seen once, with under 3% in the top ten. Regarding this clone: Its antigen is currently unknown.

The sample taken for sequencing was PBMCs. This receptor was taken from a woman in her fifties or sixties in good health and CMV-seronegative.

This CDR3 reads CASSLSGYLYEQYF. As DNA, the CDR3 is TGCGCCAGCAGCTTGTCAGGGTACCTCTACGAGCAGTACTTC. The rearrangement uses TRBV5-1 and TRBJ2-7, with a possible D match to TRBD1 (5 bases). The CDR3 runs to 14 residues. V dropped 1 base and J dropped 3 bases, with 11 bases sitting between them. In germline, CDR1 is SGHRS, CDR2 YFSETQ.